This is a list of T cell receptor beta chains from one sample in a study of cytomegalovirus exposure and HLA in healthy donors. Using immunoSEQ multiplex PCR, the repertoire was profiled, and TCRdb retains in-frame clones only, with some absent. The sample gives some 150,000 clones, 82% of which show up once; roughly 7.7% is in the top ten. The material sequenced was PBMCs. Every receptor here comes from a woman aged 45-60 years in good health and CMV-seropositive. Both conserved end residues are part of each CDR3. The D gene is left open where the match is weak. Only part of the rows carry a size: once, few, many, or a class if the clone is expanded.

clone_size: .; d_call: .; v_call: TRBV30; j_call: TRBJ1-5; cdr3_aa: CAWSATTASSGPQHF; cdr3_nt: TGTGCCTGGAGTGCAACGACGGCCTCATCAGGGCCCCAGCATTTT
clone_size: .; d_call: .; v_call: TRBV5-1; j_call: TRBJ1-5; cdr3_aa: CASSPGLGNQPQHF; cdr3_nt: TGCGCCAGCAGCCCCGGACTGGGGAATCAGCCCCAGCATTTT
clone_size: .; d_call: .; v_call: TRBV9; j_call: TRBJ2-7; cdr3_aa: CASSVADSYEQYF; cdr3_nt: TGTGCCAGCAGCGTTGCGGACTCCTACGAGCAGTACTTC
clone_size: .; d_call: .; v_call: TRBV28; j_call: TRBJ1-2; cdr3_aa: CASSSVGGIYGYTF; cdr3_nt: TGTGCCAGCAGTTCCGTTGGGGGGATCTATGGCTACACCTTC
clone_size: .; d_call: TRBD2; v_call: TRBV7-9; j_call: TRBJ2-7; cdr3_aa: CASSRSGGTYEQYF; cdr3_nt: TGTGCCAGCAGCCGAAGCGGGGGGACGTACGAGCAGTACTTC
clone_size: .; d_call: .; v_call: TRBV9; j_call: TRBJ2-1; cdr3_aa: CASSGGGTYNEQFF; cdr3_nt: TGTGCCAGCAGCGGCGGCGGGACCTACAATGAGCAGTTCTTC
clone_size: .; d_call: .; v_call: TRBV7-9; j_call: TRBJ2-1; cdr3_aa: CASSLNSLSHNEQFF; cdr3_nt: TGTGCCAGCAGCTTAAACAGCCTATCTCACAATGAGCAGTTCTTC
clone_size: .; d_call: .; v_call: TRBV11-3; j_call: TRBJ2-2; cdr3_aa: CASGLANTGELFF; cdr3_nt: TGTGCCAGCGGACTCGCGAACACCGGGGAGCTGTTTTTT
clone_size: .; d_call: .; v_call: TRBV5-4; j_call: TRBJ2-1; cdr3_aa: CASSLAGDRNEQFF; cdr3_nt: TGTGCCAGCAGCTTGGCGGGGGATCGGAATGAGCAGTTCTTC
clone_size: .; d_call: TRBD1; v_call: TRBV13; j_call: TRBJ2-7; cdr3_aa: CASSLSTGAAYEQYF; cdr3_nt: TGTGCCAGCAGCCTTTCGACAGGGGCCGCCTACGAGCAGTACTTC
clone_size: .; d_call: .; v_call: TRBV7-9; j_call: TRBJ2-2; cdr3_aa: CASSSGNTGELFF; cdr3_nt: TGTGCCAGCAGCTCCGGGAACACCGGGGAGCTGTTTTTT
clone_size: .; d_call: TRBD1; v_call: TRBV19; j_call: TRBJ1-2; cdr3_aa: CASNHRPGQLYGYTF; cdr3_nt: TGTGCCAGTAATCATCGACCGGGACAGCTCTATGGCTACACCTTC
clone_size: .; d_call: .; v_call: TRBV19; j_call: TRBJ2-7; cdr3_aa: CASSIGQGTLYEQYF; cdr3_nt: TGTGCCAGTAGTATAGGGCAGGGGACACTTTACGAGCAGTACTTC
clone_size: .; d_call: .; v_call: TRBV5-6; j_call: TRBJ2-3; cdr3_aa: CASSWAPAYTQYF; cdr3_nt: TGTGCCAGCAGCTGGGCCCCCGCGTATACGCAGTATTTT
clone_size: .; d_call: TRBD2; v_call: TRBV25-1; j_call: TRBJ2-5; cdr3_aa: CASSESRTSGGEETQYF; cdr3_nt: TGTGCCAGCAGTGAATCCCGGACTAGCGGGGGGGAAGAGACCCAGTACTTC
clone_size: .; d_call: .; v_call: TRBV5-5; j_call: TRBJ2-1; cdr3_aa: CASSLDGELPYNEQFF; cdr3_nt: TGTGCCAGCAGCTTGGACGGGGAGCTCCCCTACAATGAGCAGTTCTTC
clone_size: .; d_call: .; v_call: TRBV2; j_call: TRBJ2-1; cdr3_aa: CASSVWSYNEQFF; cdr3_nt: TGTGCCAGCAGTGTGTGGAGCTACAATGAGCAGTTCTTC
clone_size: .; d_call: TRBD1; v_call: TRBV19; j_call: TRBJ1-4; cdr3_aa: CASTPLGQGNEKLFF; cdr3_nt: TGTGCCAGTACCCCACTAGGACAGGGGAATGAAAAACTGTTTTTT
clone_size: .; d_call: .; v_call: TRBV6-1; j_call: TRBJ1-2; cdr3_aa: CASNVQAPYGYTF; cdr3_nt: TGTGCCAGCAATGTCCAGGCCCCCTATGGCTACACCTTC
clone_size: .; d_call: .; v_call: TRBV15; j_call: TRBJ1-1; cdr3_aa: CATSRGGVTEAFF; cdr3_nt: TGTGCCACCAGCAGGGGGGGGGTCACTGAAGCTTTCTTT
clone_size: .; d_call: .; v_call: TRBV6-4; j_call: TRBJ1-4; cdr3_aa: CASRGRQALNEKLFF; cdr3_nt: TGTGCCAGCAGGGGCCGACAGGCCCTTAATGAAAAACTGTTTTTT
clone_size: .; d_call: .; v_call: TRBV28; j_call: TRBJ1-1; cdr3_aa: CASSFPGSAEAFF; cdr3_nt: TGTGCCAGCAGTTTTCCGGGGAGCGCTGAAGCTTTCTTT
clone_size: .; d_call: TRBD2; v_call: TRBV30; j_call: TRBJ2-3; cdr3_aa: CAWSVTAGARDTQYF; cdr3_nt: TGTGCCTGGAGTGTCACCGCGGGAGCCAGAGATACGCAGTATTTT
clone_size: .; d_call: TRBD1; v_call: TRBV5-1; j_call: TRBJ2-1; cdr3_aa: CASSWTGGKNINEQFF; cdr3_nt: TGCGCCAGCAGCTGGACAGGGGGAAAGAATATCAATGAGCAGTTCTTC
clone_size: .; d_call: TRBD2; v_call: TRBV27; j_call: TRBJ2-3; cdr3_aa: CASSSPLGLAGTTDTQYF; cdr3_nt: TGTGCCAGCAGTTCCCCCTTGGGACTAGCGGGGACCACAGATACGCAGTATTTT
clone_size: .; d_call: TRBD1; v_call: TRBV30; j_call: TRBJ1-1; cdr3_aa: CAWRQQGVRTEAFF; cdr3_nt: TGTGCCTGGAGACAACAGGGGGTGAGGACTGAAGCTTTCTTT
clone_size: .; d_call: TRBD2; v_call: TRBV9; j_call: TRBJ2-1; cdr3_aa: CASSVGLAGFDEQFF; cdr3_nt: TGTGCCAGCAGCGTAGGACTAGCGGGGTTCGATGAGCAGTTCTTC
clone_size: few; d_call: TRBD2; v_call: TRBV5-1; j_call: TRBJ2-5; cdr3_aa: CASSLDPQTSVQETQYF; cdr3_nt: TGCGCCAGCAGCTTGGACCCTCAGACTAGCGTCCAAGAGACCCAGTACTTC
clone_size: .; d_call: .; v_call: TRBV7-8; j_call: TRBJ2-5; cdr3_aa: CASSFGQQETQYF; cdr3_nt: TGTGCCAGCAGCTTCGGACAGCAAGAGACCCAGTACTTC
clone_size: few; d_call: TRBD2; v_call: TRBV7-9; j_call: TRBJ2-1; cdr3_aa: CASSFGTSGRAEQFF; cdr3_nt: TGTGCCAGCAGCTTTGGGACTAGCGGGAGAGCGGAGCAGTTCTTC
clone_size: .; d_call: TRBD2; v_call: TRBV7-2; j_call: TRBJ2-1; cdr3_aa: CASSLAWRGYNEQFF; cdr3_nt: TGTGCCAGCAGCTTAGCGTGGCGGGGGTACAATGAACAGTTCTTC
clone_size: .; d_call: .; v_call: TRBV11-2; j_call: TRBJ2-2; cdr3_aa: CASTVYMTGELFF; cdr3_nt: TGTGCCAGCACCGTATATATGACCGGGGAGCTGTTTTTT
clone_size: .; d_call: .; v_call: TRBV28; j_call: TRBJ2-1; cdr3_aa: CASRETGVINEQFF; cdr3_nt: TGTGCCAGCAGGGAGACGGGTGTAATCAATGAGCAGTTCTTC
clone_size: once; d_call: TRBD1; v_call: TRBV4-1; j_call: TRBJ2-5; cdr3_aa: CASSSIGQGETQYF; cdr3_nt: TGCGCCAGCAGCAGTATAGGACAGGGGGAGACCCAGTACTTC
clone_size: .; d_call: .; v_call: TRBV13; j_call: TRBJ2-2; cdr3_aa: CASSSARRETGELFF; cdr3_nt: TGTGCCAGCAGCTCCGCCCGACGGGAGACCGGGGAGCTGTTTTTT
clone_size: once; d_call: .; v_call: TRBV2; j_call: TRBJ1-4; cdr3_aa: CASRLAEKLFF; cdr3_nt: TGTGCCAGCAGGTTGGCAGAAAAACTGTTTTTT